This passage covers 22 T cell receptor beta chains from one sample sequenced in a study of cytomegalovirus exposure and HLA in healthy donors. Researchers ran the PCR with 60 Vbeta and 13 Jbeta primers. TCRdb keeps only in-frame clones here, not all; method: immunoSEQ multiplex PCR. The sample has 55,000 to 75,000 clones, 70% to 85% seen once. The specimen was PBMCs. Receptor source: a human donor in good health.

V and J are TRBV4-1 and TRBJ2-5; D is possibly TRBD2 (6 bases). CDR3 length: 16 residues. From germline, CDR1 is MGHRA and CDR2 YSYEKL. Trimming shortened V by 4 bases and J by 3 bases, and 18 bases separated the two germline ends. In DNA form, the CDR3 reads TGCGCCAGCAGCCTAGCCCCCGGACCGGGGGAAGAGACCCAGTACTTC. Amino acids: CASSLAPGPGEETQYF.

The rearrangement links TRBV30 to TRBJ1-5, with 7 bases identical to TRBD1. This CDR3 spans 14 amino acids. The J segment lost 6 bases and the V segment lost 1 base, leaving 6 bases of the junction unmatched. In germline, CDR1 is GTSNPN, CDR2 SVGIG (reference sequence). The CDR3 region is CAWSGQGESQPQHF. CDR3 sequence (DNA): TGTGCCTGGAGTGGACAGGGTGAAAGTCAGCCCCAGCATTTT.

V usage is TRBV7-9 and J usage is TRBJ2-1; TRBD2 agrees at 12 bases. CDR1 and CDR2 (germline): SEHNR, FQNEAQ (reference sequence). CDR3 length: 14 amino acids. V shed 5 bases, J shed 7 bases, and the junction held 3 bases outside the gene matches. The CDR3 loop is CASSRTSGENEQFF. CDR3 DNA sequence: TGTGCCAGCAGCCGGACTAGCGGGGAGAATGAGCAGTTCTTC.

In this sample, this clone turned up once. V gene TRBV5-1 combines with J gene TRBJ1-1, with 12 bases aligning to TRBD1. CDR3 length: 17 amino acids. Trimming cost V 0 bases and J 4 bases; bases outside gene matches: 7. The V gene's germline CDR1 is SGHRS and CDR2 YFSETQ. CDR3 protein: CASSLGDRGLEGTEAFF. CDR3 nucleotide sequence: TGCGCCAGCAGCTTGGGGGACAGGGGGCTTGAAGGCACTGAAGCTTTCTTT.

The chain joins TRBV7-3 to TRBJ2-7, with D maybe TRBD2 (7 bases). Per germline, CDR1 SGHTA and CDR2 FQGTGA. The V end lost 4 bases, the J end lost 9 bases, and 16 bases lay between the germline ends. This CDR3 has 13 residues. CDR3 coding DNA: TGTGCCAGCAGCTCCCAACTGGGGGGGCGGCAGTACTTC. Its translation: CASSSQLGGRQYF.

This chain uses TRBV5-1 with TRBJ2-5; no definite D call. V lost 1 base and J 3 bases, leaving 10 bases between the germline ends. Germline V gene sequence: CDR1 SGHRS, CDR2 YFSETQ. This CDR3 has 14 residues. Here the CDR3 reads CASSLFGGEETQYF. The CDR3 DNA follows: TGCGCCAGCAGCTTGTTCGGCGGTGAAGAGACCCAGTACTTC.

This clone showed up just once. The chain has TRBV6-5 and TRBJ2-7, with TRBD1 matching 8 bases. Germline trimming cut 2 bases from V and 9 bases from J; bases unmatched to any gene: 6. The CDR3 runs to 13 residues. Germline CDR1 MNHEY, CDR2 SVGAGI. The CDR3 sequence is CASSYGTGGAQYF. In nucleotides, the CDR3 is TGTGCCAGCAGTTACGGGACAGGTGGCGCGCAGTACTTC.

V is TRBV29-1 and J is TRBJ2-5; tentatively, D is TRBD1 (7 bases). The end of the DNA fits TRBJ2-7 better, so the J call may be wrong. This CDR3 has 14 residues. From germline, CDR1 is SQVTM and CDR2 ANQGSEA. In DNA, the CDR3 is TGCAGCGTTAAACAGGGGCGGAGGGGCTACGAGCAGTACTTC. Translated, it gives CSVKQGRRGYEQYF.

The chain is built from TRBV30 and TRBJ1-5, with TRBD1 matching 7 bases. This CDR3 spans 13 amino acids. V shed 5 bases and J 3 bases; nucleotides not matched to a gene: 4. Germline V lookup: CDR1 GTSNPN, CDR2 SVGIG (reference sequence). The CDR3: CAWSGGNNQPQHF. CDR3 in DNA: TGTGCCTGGTCAGGGGGTAACAATCAGCCCCAGCATTTT.

The V and J genes are TRBV6-5 and TRBJ2-1; D unclear. The CDR3 is made up of 13 amino acids. V dropped 4 bases and J dropped 4 bases, with 8 bases sitting between them. The germline gives CDR1 MNHEY, CDR2 SVGAGI. CDR3 DNA: TGTGCCAGCAGTTTCGCAGGATACAATGAGCAGTTCTTC. Encoded protein: CASSFAGYNEQFF.

This rearrangement joins TRBV2 to TRBJ2-1, with TRBD1 as a possible D gene (6 bases). Germline CDR1 SNHLY, CDR2 FYNNEI. CDR3 length: 13 amino acids. The V and J ends lost 5 bases and 9 bases respectively, with 14 bases between them. CDR3 protein: CASSRAQGTEQFF. The CDR3 region has the DNA TGTGCCAGCAGTCGGGCACAGGGCACTGAGCAGTTCTTC.

The V and J genes are TRBV27 and TRBJ2-1; a weak D match, TRBD2 (6 bases). Trimming cost V 5 bases and J 12 bases, with 26 bases left between them. The CDR3 runs 16 residues. Germline V gene lookup returns CDR1 MNHEY and CDR2 SMNVEV (reference sequence). CDR3 in amino acids: CASSLSGAGRVRGQFF. The CDR3 DNA is TGTGCCAGCAGTCTCTCCGGGGCGGGGCGAGTAAGGGGGCAGTTCTTC.

There are a few counts of this clone. This sequence joins TRBV11-2 and TRBJ1-6, with a tentative D call TRBD1 (5 bases). V lost 1 base and J 14 bases, leaving 9 bases between the germline ends. The CDR3 is 12 residues long. Germline V lookup: CDR1 SGHAT, CDR2 FQNNGV. Written as DNA, the CDR3 is TGTGCCAGCAGCTTAGTGCGGGGCACCCTCCACTTT. Translation: CASSLVRGTLHF.

The chain uses TRBV18 and TRBJ1-3; D gene unclear. Germline CDR1 KGHSH, CDR2 LQKENI. The V and J ends lost 3 bases and 2 bases respectively, with 8 bases between them. This CDR3 is built from 14 residues. DNA for the CDR3: TGTGCCAGCTCACCCGGGAGCGCTGGAAACACCATATATTTT. As protein: CASSPGSAGNTIYF.

V is TRBV10-3 and J is TRBJ1-5, with a weak D call TRBD1 (5 bases). Trimming removed 0 bases at V and 7 bases at J, with 7 bases between. In germline, CDR1 is ENHRY, CDR2 SYGVKD. CDR3 length: 13 residues. In DNA, the CDR3 is TGTGCCATCAGTGAGTCAGGGGAACAGCCCCAGCATTTT. It specifies CAISESGEQPQHF.

The J gene is TRBJ2-5, the V gene TRBV30; TRBD1 aligns across 10 bases. The CDR3 is made up of 17 amino acids. J lost 3 bases, V lost 0 bases, and 10 bases had no gene match. Germline CDR1 is GTSNPN and CDR2 is SVGIG (reference sequence). The CDR3 reads CAWSVPDRGAAKETQYF. The CDR3 bases are TGTGCCTGGAGTGTACCGGACAGGGGGGCGGCAAAAGAGACCCAGTACTTC.

V gene TRBV11-2 combines with J gene TRBJ2-7; 11 bases are shared with TRBD2. Germline V gene data show CDR1 as SGHAT and CDR2 as FQNNGV. Unmatched junction bases numbered 3, after V lost 5 bases and J lost 0 bases. This CDR3 contains 15 residues. The CDR3 here is CASSDGTSGSYEQYF. CDR3 coding DNA: TGTGCCAGCAGCGACGGGACTAGCGGCTCCTACGAGCAGTACTTC.

As for this clone: A read error may account for a junction end that differs from germline. This rearrangement joins TRBV4-1 to TRBJ1-4; D remains unclear. Looked up from germline, CDR1 is MGHRA and CDR2 is YSYEKL. The CDR3 has 19 amino acids. CDR3 amino acids: CASSQPSAAGEAERRKLHF. CDR3 DNA sequence: TGCGCCAGCAGCCAGCCCTCAGCGGCAGGCGAGGCCGAAAGGAGAAAACTACATTTT.

The gene calls are TRBV7-2 and TRBJ2-1; 11 nucleotides line up with TRBD2. V was pared by 3 bases and J by 10 bases, with 2 bases of the junction left unmatched. Per the germline V gene, CDR1 is SGHTA and CDR2 is FQGNSA. The CDR3 has 13 residues. The CDR3 sequence: CASSFLAGGEQFF. The CDR3 DNA reads as TGTGCCAGCAGCTTCTTAGCGGGAGGGGAGCAGTTCTTC.

The chain carries TRBV27 and TRBJ2-5; the match to TRBD1 covers 8 bases. Germline V lookup: CDR1 MNHEY, CDR2 SMNVEV (reference sequence). Trimming at V came to 6 bases and at J to 4 bases, leaving 4 bases not matched to a gene. The CDR3 spans 13 residues. CDR3 in amino acids: CASRDRGGETQYF. The DNA for the CDR3 is TGTGCCAGCAGAGACAGGGGAGGAGAGACCCAGTACTTC.

The chain carries TRBV10-1 and TRBJ2-2; a possible D gene is TRBD2 (5 bases). The CDR3 totals 15 residues. The V gene's germline CDR1 is WNHNN and CDR2 SYGVQD (reference sequence). V was pared by 6 bases and J by 0 bases, with 11 bases between. CDR3 loop: CASSNGDSNTGELFF. The CDR3 DNA reads as TGCGCCAGCAGCAACGGGGATTCGAACACCGGGGAGCTGTTTTTT.

This clone was observed a handful of times. V and J are TRBV28 and TRBJ1-4; 10 bases match TRBD1. CDR3 length equals 15 residues. Germline V gene lookup returns CDR1 MDHEN and CDR2 SYDVKM. Losses at the gene ends were 5 bases for V and 7 bases for J; bases not matched to a gene: 7. DNA of the CDR3: TGTGCCAGCAGTCCCATAGGGACAGGGGTTGAAAAACTGTTTTTT. This gives the protein CASSPIGTGVEKLFF.